This T cell receptor (beta chain) was found in a study of T cell responses to AZD1222 COVID-19 vaccine. The assay was immunoSEQ multiplex PCR, and TCRdb's table has in-frame clones only and misses some. There are about 170,000 clones in the sample; more than 85% occur only once, and around 4.3% lies in the top ten. The V end was cut by 4 bases, the J end by 5 bases, with 12 bases between. Germline loops: CDR1 SGHRS, CDR2 YFSETQ. This CDR3 comprises 13 residues. Regarding the study as a whole: Across spike, vaccine-associated CD4 TCRs were found, dominant at 160-218 and 743-854.

As for this clone: The antigen remains undetermined.

This TCR came from an adult in good health. The rearrangement uses TRBV5-1 and TRBJ1-2, with D uncertain. The sequences come from peripheral blood, collected on day 0 of AZD1222 vaccination. DNA for the CDR3: TGCGCCAGCAGCCCTAATTTGGATTATGGCTACACCTTC. Encoded protein: CASSPNLDYGYTF.